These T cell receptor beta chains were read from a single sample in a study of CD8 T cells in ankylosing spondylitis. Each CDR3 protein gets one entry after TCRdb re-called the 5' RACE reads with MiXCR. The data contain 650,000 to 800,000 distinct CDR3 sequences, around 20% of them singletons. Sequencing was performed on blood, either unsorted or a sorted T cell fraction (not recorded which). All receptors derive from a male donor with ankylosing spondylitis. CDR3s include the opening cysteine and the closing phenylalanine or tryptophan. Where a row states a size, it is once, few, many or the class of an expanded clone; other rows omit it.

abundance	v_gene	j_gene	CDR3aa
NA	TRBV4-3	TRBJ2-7	CASSQGRAPNYEQYF
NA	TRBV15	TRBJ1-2	CATSRGQTGTGGYTF
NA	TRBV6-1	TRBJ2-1	CASSEVNEQFF
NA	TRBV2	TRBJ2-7	CASASDRSSYEQYF
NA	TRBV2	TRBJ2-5	CASGGGTTQETQYF
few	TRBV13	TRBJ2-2	CASSLEDTGELFF
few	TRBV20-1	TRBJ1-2	CSARVAETGYGYTF
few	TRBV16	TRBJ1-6	CASSQPSNSPLHF
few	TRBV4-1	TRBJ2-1	CASSLAGGRWNEQFF
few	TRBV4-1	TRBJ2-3	CASSQDPLWSTDTQYF
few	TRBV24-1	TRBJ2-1	CATRGENEQFF
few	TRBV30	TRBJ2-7	CAWNRDHYEQYF
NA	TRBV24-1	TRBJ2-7	CATLPAQDIYEQYF
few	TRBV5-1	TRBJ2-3	CASSFDSQGDTQYF
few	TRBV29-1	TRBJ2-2	CSVHSTGELFF
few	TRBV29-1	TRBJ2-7	CSVEGGGLYEQYF
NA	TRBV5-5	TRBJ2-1	CASSLLAAFYNEQFF
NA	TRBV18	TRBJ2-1	CASSPKTGEREQFF
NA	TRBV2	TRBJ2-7	CASKDQGIYEQYF
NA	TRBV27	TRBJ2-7	CASATWDNTYEQYF
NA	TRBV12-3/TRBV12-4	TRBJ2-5	CASSLIVSGGLETQYF
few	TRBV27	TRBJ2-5	CASSYKFGETQYF
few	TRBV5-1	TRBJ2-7	CASSLAWTGGNEQYF
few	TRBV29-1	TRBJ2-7	CSVGTGREQYF
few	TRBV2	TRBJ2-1	CASSRSGGGSSYNEQFF
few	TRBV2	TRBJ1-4	CASSEMAGGNEKLFF
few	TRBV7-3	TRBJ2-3	CASSSYRSSTDTQYF
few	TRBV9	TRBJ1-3	CASSGTGPILSGNTIYF
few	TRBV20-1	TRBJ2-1	CSAITSDSVSYNEQFF
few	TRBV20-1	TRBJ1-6	CSAIGPEHSPLHF
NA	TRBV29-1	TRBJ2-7	CSVERRGAGASYEQYF
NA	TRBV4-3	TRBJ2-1	CASSQVGGPGRSRNEQFF
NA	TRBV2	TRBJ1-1	CASSGDQNTEAFF
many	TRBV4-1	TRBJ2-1	CASSSRLVSNEQFF
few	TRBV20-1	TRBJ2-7	CSAQKGRWEQYF
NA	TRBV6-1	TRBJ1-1	CASSEYQGITEAFF
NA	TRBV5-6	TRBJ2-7	CASSSGTSGGHYEQYF
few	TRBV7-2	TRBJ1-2	CASSLGTRTNYGYTF
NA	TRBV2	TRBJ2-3	CASRAGPDTQYF
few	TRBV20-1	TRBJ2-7	CSASSWTGTSYEQYF
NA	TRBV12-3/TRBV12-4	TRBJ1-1	CASSLRGTPTMNTEAFF
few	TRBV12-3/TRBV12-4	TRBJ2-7	CASSLGPREQYF
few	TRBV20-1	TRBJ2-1	CSASPLVRGYNEQFF
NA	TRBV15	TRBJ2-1	CATSRGYPDNEQFF
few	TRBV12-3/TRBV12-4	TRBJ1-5	CASGSGNQPQHF
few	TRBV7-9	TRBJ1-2	CASSTLAGLDGYTF
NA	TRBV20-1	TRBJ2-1	CSARDESGGNEQFF
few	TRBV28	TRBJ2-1	CASSLPGLAIYNEQFF
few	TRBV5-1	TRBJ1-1	CASSVQALNTEAFF
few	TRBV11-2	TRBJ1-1	CASTRWGDTEAFF
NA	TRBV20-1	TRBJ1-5	CSARYKGSNQPQHF
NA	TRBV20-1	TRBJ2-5	CSAHSIGETQYF
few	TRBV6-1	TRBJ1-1	CASSEWGGEAFF
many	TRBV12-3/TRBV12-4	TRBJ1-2	CASSLRGGYGYTF
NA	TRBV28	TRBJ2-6	CAGGGDSSGANVLTF
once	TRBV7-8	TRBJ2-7	CASSLQTGARAEQYF
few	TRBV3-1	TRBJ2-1	CASSRAEGRGRYNEQFF